One and the same sample provided the 27 T cell receptor beta chains below, sequenced in a study of cytomegalovirus exposure and HLA in healthy donors (dated by TCRdb to about 2017). Receptor libraries were prepared by the immunoSEQ multiplex PCR assay. For the multiplex PCR, a mixture combining 60 forward primers for TCR Vbeta segments and 13 reverse primers for TCR Jbeta segments was used. TCRdb's version of the immuneACCESS table is confined to in-frame rearrangements and falls short of the full clone set. An unresolved V gene accounts for under half of the shortfall where checked; the remainder is of unknown origin. In this sample the table shows 150,000 or so clones, around four fifths of which occur a single time. The top ten constitute 1.3% of the sample. Sequenced material: PBMCs. These receptors came from a man aged 25-45 years in good health and CMV-seronegative.

This clone was seen a handful of times. This chain uses TRBV6-1 with TRBJ2-7, with TRBD1 matching 7 bases. The trim removed 7 bases at V and 2 bases at J, leaving 11 bases unmatched. The germline CDR1 and CDR2 sequences are MNHNS and SASEGT. This CDR3 has 15 residues. For the CDR3, the DNA is TGTGCCAGCAACCGACAGGGTGACCGTCCCTACGAGCAGTACTTC. Translation gives CASNRQGDRPYEQYF.

There are a few counts of this clone. The chain joins TRBV28 to TRBJ2-1; D perhaps matches TRBD2 (5 bases). The ends were cut back, 6 bases at V and 6 bases at J, with 18 bases in the middle. The CDR3 runs to 15 residues. The germline gives CDR1 MDHEN, CDR2 SYDVKM. CDR3 nucleotide sequence: TGTGCCAGCAGCGATCCCGACTACGCGGGCAATGAGCAGTTCTTC. Encoded protein: CASSDPDYAGNEQFF. The variable domain in full, completed from reference TRBV28 and TRBJ2-1, reads DVKVTQSSRYLVKRTGEKVFLECVQDMDHENMFWYRQDPGLGLRLIYFSYDVKMKEKGDIPEGYSVSREKKERFSLILESASTNQTSMYLCASSDPDYAGNEQFFGPGTRLTVL.

This chain uses TRBV4-2 with TRBJ2-5; no clear D gene. TRBJ2-7 explains the end of the DNA better; the J call may be wrong. The CDR3 has 14 amino acids. Germline CDR1 LGHNA, CDR2 YNFKEQ. The CDR3 loop is CASSQDPSSYEQYF. The CDR3 nucleotides read TGTGCCAGCAGCCAAGATCCAAGCTCCTACGAGCAGTACTTC.

The chain carries TRBV11-2 and TRBJ2-7; D gene unclear. This CDR3 has 12 residues. Trimming removed 4 bases at V and 2 bases at J, with 6 bases between. CDR1 is SGHAT, CDR2 FQNNGV, per germline. CDR3 sequence (DNA): TGTGCCAGCAGCTCCCTAGCCTACGAGCAGTACTTC. Translation: CASSSLAYEQYF.

The chain has TRBV9 and TRBJ2-1; 9 bases match TRBD1. Germline CDR1 and CDR2: SGDLS and YYNGEE. J was trimmed by 0 bases and V by 5 bases; bases with no gene match: 9. The length of the CDR3 is 17 residues. DNA for the CDR3: TGTGCCAGCAGTATGACAGGGGGTATGGTCTCCTACAATGAGCAGTTCTTC. Translation gives CASSMTGGMVSYNEQFF.

The genes are TRBV30 and TRBJ2-2, with unresolved D. The CDR3 is 14 residues long. Between the trimmed V and J ends, which lost 5 bases and 4 bases, there was a span of 14 bases. The germline CDR1 and CDR2 sequences are GTSNPN and SVGIG (reference sequence). For the CDR3, the DNA is TGTGCCTGGGCAAGTGTACATACCACCGGGGAGCTGTTTTTT. This sequence encodes CAWASVHTTGELFF. Supplemented by reference TRBV30 and TRBJ2-2, the full variable domain reads SQTIHQWPATLVQPVGSPLSLECTVEGTSNPNLYWYRQAAGRGLQLLFYSVGIGQISSEVPQNLSASRPQDRQFILSSKKLLLSDSGFYLCAWASVHTTGELFFGEGSRLTVL.

J is TRBJ2-2 and V is TRBV29-1; 11 nucleotides match TRBD2. In germline, CDR1 is SQVTM, CDR2 ANQGSEA. The V gene end was trimmed by 4 bases and the J gene end by 9 bases; junction bases not matched to a gene: 10. The CDR3 covers 15 residues. CDR3 sequence: CSVVGTSGGLRELFF. DNA for the CDR3: TGCAGCGTTGTTGGAACTAGCGGGGGCTTACGGGAGCTGTTTTTT.

The J gene is TRBJ2-5, the V gene TRBV29-1; 7 bases align to TRBD1. TRBJ2-7 explains the end of the DNA better; the J call may be wrong. Per germline, CDR1 SQVTM and CDR2 ANQGSEA. The CDR3 extends over 13 amino acids. For the CDR3, the DNA is TGCAGCGTTGGAGGGGGCAATGGGTACGAGCAGTACTTC. Translating gives CSVGGGNGYEQYF.

V and J are TRBV6-1 and TRBJ2-7; perhaps TRBD1 as D (6 bases). Germline CDR1 reads MNHNS; CDR2 reads SASEGT. Trimming shortened V by 4 bases and J by 2 bases, and 21 bases separated the two germline ends. The CDR3 loop spans 17 amino acids. The CDR3 DNA follows: TGTGCCAGCAGTGTCCACATTGAGGGGGTTATTACCTACGAGCAGTACTTC. Its protein is CASSVHIEGVITYEQYF.

The sample holds one count of this clone. V usage is TRBV4-1 and J usage is TRBJ1-4; D is uncertain. The V end lost 3 bases, the J end lost 1 base, and 18 bases lay between the germline ends. This CDR3 is built from 18 residues. The germline CDR1 and CDR2 sequences are MGHRA and YSYEKL. The CDR3 region is CASSQEKGSGLTNEKLFF. The CDR3 DNA reads TGCGCCAGCAGCCAGGAAAAAGGCTCAGGCCTAACTAATGAAAAACTGTTTTTT.

The chain employs TRBV5-1 and TRBJ2-2; TRBD2 aligns across 10 bases. J lost 8 bases, V lost 0 bases, and 7 bases had no gene match. The CDR3 runs to 16 residues. CDR1 is SGHRS and CDR2 is YFSETQ in the germline V gene. For the CDR3, the DNA is TGCGCCAGCAGCTTGGTGGGACTAGCGCTCGGAGGGGAGCTGTTTTTT. Translated, it gives CASSLVGLALGGELFF.

The chain joins TRBV25-1 to TRBJ2-7; D unclear. The CDR3 contains 15 residues. The V and J ends lost 4 bases and 1 base respectively, with 14 bases between them. Germline V CDR1 and CDR2: MGHDK, SYGVNS. The CDR3 region is CASSVTGSQSYEQYF. In DNA, the CDR3 is TGTGCCAGCAGTGTAACCGGGTCTCAATCCTACGAGCAGTACTTC.

The chain recombines TRBV5-6 with TRBJ1-1; 7 positions match TRBD1. The junction had 6 bases not matched to a gene; V was cut back by 4 bases and J by 0 bases. The CDR3 contains 15 residues. In germline, CDR1 is SGHDT, CDR2 YYEEEE. The DNA for the CDR3 is TGTGCCAGCAGCCAGGACAGGCAGTTGAACACTGAAGCTTTCTTT. It yields the protein CASSQDRQLNTEAFF.

The rearrangement uses TRBV5-1 and TRBJ2-7, with D tentatively TRBD1 (6 bases). The V and J ends lost 4 bases and 2 bases respectively, with 10 bases between them. The germline V gene encodes CDR1 SGHRS and CDR2 YFSETQ. This CDR3 has 13 residues. CDR3 DNA: TGCGCCAGCAGCCTCGGGACAACCTACGAGCAGTACTTC. This gives the protein CASSLGTTYEQYF.

The V call is TRBV19, the J call TRBJ2-7; 9 nucleotides align to TRBD1. The CDR3 contains 15 residues. J gave up 1 base and V 8 bases, and 9 bases lay outside the gene matches. Germline V lookup: CDR1 LNHDA, CDR2 SQIVND (reference sequence). The chain's CDR3 is CASAVHRGLSYEQYF. The CDR3 DNA sequence: TGTGCCAGTGCTGTCCACAGGGGGCTTTCCTACGAGCAGTACTTC.

For this clone: One end of the junction does not line up with germline, which may come from a read error. The chain employs TRBV4-1 and TRBJ1-6; TRBD1 might be the D (5 bases). This CDR3 is built from 14 residues. CDR1 and CDR2 from the germline V gene are MGHRA and YSYEKL. CDR3 sequence (DNA): TGCGCCAGCAGCCGGACACGGGGGGATTCGCCCCTCCACTTT. This sequence encodes CASSRTRGDSPLHF.

For the CDR3, the DNA is TGCGCCAGCAGCCAAGCGGGACATAACTATGGCTACACCTTC. Residues: CASSQAGHNYGYTF. This chain links TRBV4-1 with TRBJ1-2; a weak D match, TRBD1 (6 bases). Germline loops: CDR1 MGHRA, CDR2 YSYEKL. With 1 base removed from V and 1 base from J, the gap between germline ends came to 7 bases. The CDR3 is 14 amino acids.

The gene calls are TRBV7-6 and TRBJ1-6, with D unclear. The CDR3 covers 15 residues. Trimming stripped 3 bases from V and 0 bases from J, with 6 bases between. Germline values: CDR1 SGHVS, CDR2 FNYEAQ. The CDR3 nucleotides read TGTGCCAGCAGCTTCCGGAGCTCCTATAATTCACCCCTCCACTTT. Translation gives CASSFRSSYNSPLHF.

This clone has a handful of counts. The rearrangement links TRBV28 to TRBJ1-3; D possibly corresponds to TRBD1 (5 bases). The V gene lost 6 bases and the J gene lost 3 bases, with 18 bases spanning the gap. Germline V lookup: CDR1 MDHEN, CDR2 SYDVKM. The CDR3 runs to 16 residues. The CDR3 sequence is CASRSPGGGGGNTIYF. The CDR3 coding sequence is TGTGCCAGCAGATCACCCGGGGGGGGTGGTGGAAACACCATATATTTT.

The chain links TRBV10-1 to TRBJ2-2; 7 positions match TRBD1. The CDR3 contains 14 residues. J gave up 7 bases and V 4 bases, and 6 bases lay outside the gene matches. Germline lookup yields CDR1 WNHNN and CDR2 SYGVQD (reference sequence). CDR3 nucleotide sequence: TGCGCCAGCAGTGCGAGGGGGCCGGGCGGGGAGCTGTTTTTT. Its protein product is CASSARGPGGELFF.

This sequence joins TRBV28 and TRBJ1-5, with TRBD1 as a possible D gene (5 bases). Trimming removed 5 bases from V and 4 bases from J, with 12 bases in between. The CDR3 loop spans 14 amino acids. Germline CDR1 is MDHEN and CDR2 is SYDVKM. The CDR3 sequence is CASSRGGGNQPQHF. CDR3 sequence (DNA): TGTGCCAGCAGTCGCGGGGGGGGTAATCAGCCCCAGCATTTT.

A few counts support this clone. The chain employs TRBV7-9 and TRBJ2-1; 10 nucleotides align to TRBD2. The trim removed 6 bases at V and 4 bases at J, leaving 3 bases unmatched. Looked up from germline, CDR1 is SEHNR and CDR2 is FQNEAQ (reference sequence). The CDR3 loop spans 14 amino acids. In nucleotides, the CDR3 is TGTGCCAGCAGAGCGGGAGGGGGTTACAATGAGCAGTTCTTC. Protein: CASRAGGGYNEQFF.

The chain recombines TRBV19 with TRBJ2-1; 7 bases are a match to TRBD1. There are 15 residues in the CDR3. J was trimmed by 2 bases and V by 5 bases; bases with no gene match: 6. From germline, CDR1 is LNHDA and CDR2 SQIVND (reference sequence). The CDR3 loop reads CASSPRDRTYNEQFF. The CDR3, as DNA: TGTGCCAGTAGTCCCCGGGACAGAACCTACAATGAGCAGTTCTTC.

The J gene is TRBJ1-5, the V gene TRBV27; D not resolved. The V end lost 5 bases, the J end lost 2 bases, and 10 bases lay between the germline ends. The CDR3 is 14 residues long. CDR1 is MNHEY and CDR2 is SMNVEV in the germline V gene (reference sequence). CDR3 in DNA: TGTGCCAGCAGTCCCCGCCGGGGCAATCAGCCCCAGCATTTT. Amino acid sequence: CASSPRRGNQPQHF.

This rearrangement joins TRBV4-1 to TRBJ1-2; 8 bases line up with TRBD1. CDR1 MGHRA and CDR2 YSYEKL come from the germline V gene. V lost 1 base and J lost 0; bases outside the gene matches: 4. The CDR3 totals 16 residues. CDR3 DNA sequence: TGCGCCAGCAGCCAAGTTTCGACAGGGGCTAACTATGGCTACACCTTC. Translated, it gives CASSQVSTGANYGYTF.

This clone was seen only once. V usage is TRBV19 and J usage is TRBJ1-1; D uncertain. Germline V gives CDR1 LNHDA, CDR2 SQIVND (reference sequence). Trimming pared 8 bases from V and 1 base from J, leaving 20 bases between. This CDR3 has 16 residues. CDR3 nucleotides: TGTGCCAGTCGAGGGCAGACTTCAAGTAAGAACACTGAAGCTTTCTTT. It encodes CASRGQTSSKNTEAFF.

This clone was observed a single time. The CDR3 carries no conserved terminal phenylalanine or tryptophan, so it likely arises from a read error. The DNA is omitted, as the CDR3 cannot be located on it reliably, and the CDR3 follows TCRdb's listing. The chain carries TRBV6-5 and TRBJ1-1. The germline V gene has CDR1 MNHEY and CDR2 SVGAGI. The CDR3 has 8 amino acids, counting both end residues. The CDR3: CASSYTGN.